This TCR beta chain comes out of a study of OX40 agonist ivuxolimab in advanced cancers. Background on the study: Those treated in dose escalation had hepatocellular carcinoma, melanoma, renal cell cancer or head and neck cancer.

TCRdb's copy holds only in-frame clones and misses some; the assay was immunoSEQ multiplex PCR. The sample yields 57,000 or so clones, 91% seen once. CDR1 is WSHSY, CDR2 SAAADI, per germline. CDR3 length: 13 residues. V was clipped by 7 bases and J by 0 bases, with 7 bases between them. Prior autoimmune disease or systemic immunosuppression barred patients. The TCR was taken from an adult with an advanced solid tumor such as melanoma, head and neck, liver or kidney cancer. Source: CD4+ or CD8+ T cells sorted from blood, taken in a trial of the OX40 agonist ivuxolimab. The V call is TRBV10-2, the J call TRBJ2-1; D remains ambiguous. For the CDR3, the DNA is TGCGCCAGCACTAGTGTCTCCTACAATGAGCAGTTCTTC. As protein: CASTSVSYNEQFF.